Listed below are T cell receptor beta chains from one sample, sequenced in a study of blood T cell repertoires in COVID-19. TCRdb keeps only in-frame clones here, not all; method: immunoSEQ multiplex PCR. The table includes a few hundred thousand clones, roughly 81% detected once. The sample was peripheral blood. These receptors originate from a man aged 35 to 55 with acute or convalescent COVID-19. Each CDR3 is given with its conserved first and last residue. Each record gives: clone size, V gene, J gene, D gene, CDR3 DNA, CDR3 protein. The D gene is left open where the match is weak. Size tells how often a clone was seen (once, few, many) or the class of an expanded clone, and some rows leave it out.

clone size: NA; V gene: TRBV4-3; J gene: TRBJ1-1; D gene: TRBD1; CDR3 DNA: TGCGCCAGCAGCCGATATAGGGGACAGGGGTTCGAAGCTTTCTTT; CDR3 protein: CASSRYRGQGFEAFF
clone size: NA; V gene: TRBV5-4; J gene: TRBJ2-3; D gene: TRBD1; CDR3 DNA: TGTGCCAGCAGCGCGATTAGACAGGGTACAGATACGCAGTATTTT; CDR3 protein: CASSAIRQGTDTQYF
clone size: NA; V gene: TRBV4-2; J gene: TRBJ2-2; D gene: TRBD2; CDR3 DNA: TGTGCCAGCAGCTCGGGACTAGCGGGGGGGCGTGGTACCGGGGAGCTGTTTTTT; CDR3 protein: CASSSGLAGGRGTGELFF
clone size: NA; V gene: TRBV6-2/TRBV6-3; J gene: TRBJ1-2; D gene: TRBD1; CDR3 DNA: TGTGCCAGCAGCCGTTACCGGGACAGCCATGGGGGCTACACCTTC; CDR3 protein: CASSRYRDSHGGYTF
clone size: NA; V gene: TRBV3-1/TRBV3-2; J gene: TRBJ1-2; D gene: TRBD1; CDR3 DNA: TGTGCCAGCACCTCAGACAGGGGCTATGGCTACACCTTC; CDR3 protein: CASTSDRGYGYTF
clone size: NA; V gene: TRBV28; J gene: TRBJ2-7; D gene: NA; CDR3 DNA: TGTGCCAGCAGTTCCCTCAGGGGCGACGAGCAGTACTTC; CDR3 protein: CASSSLRGDEQYF
clone size: NA; V gene: TRBV19; J gene: TRBJ1-5; D gene: TRBD1; CDR3 DNA: TGTGCCAGTACCAAGACAGGGAATAGCAATCAGCCCCAGCATTTT; CDR3 protein: CASTKTGNSNQPQHF
clone size: NA; V gene: TRBV14; J gene: TRBJ2-1; D gene: NA; CDR3 DNA: TGTGCCAGCAGCCTAACAGGCAATGAGCAGTTCTTC; CDR3 protein: CASSLTGNEQFF
clone size: NA; V gene: TRBV28; J gene: TRBJ1-1; D gene: NA; CDR3 DNA: TGTGCCAGCAGTTTGGGGGCGCAAACTGAAGCTTTCTTT; CDR3 protein: CASSLGAQTEAFF
clone size: NA; V gene: TRBV7-9; J gene: TRBJ2-7; D gene: TRBD1; CDR3 DNA: TGTGCCAGCAGCCTCGGACAGGGGAAGTTCTACGAGCAGTACTTC; CDR3 protein: CASSLGQGKFYEQYF
clone size: NA; V gene: TRBV7-3; J gene: TRBJ2-7; D gene: TRBD1; CDR3 DNA: TGTGCCAGCAGCCTCGAGGCGGGACAGGACCACGAGCAGTACTTC; CDR3 protein: CASSLEAGQDHEQYF
clone size: NA; V gene: TRBV5-1; J gene: TRBJ2-5; D gene: TRBD1; CDR3 DNA: TGCGCCAGCAGCTCCGGGACAGGTGGAGAGACCCAGTACTTC; CDR3 protein: CASSSGTGGETQYF
clone size: once; V gene: TRBV7-6; J gene: TRBJ1-5; D gene: TRBD1; CDR3 DNA: TGTGCCAGCAGCTTAACGACAGGGGGGGAAATGCAGCCCCAGCATTTT; CDR3 protein: CASSLTTGGEMQPQHF
clone size: few; V gene: TRBV29-1; J gene: TRBJ2-1; D gene: TRBD2; CDR3 DNA: TGCAGCGGGACTAGCGGGGACAATGAGCAGTTCTTC; CDR3 protein: CSGTSGDNEQFF
clone size: NA; V gene: TRBV12-1; J gene: TRBJ2-7; D gene: NA; CDR3 DNA: TGTGCCAGCAGCGGGGGGGACAGGGATATGAGGGAGCAGTACTTC; CDR3 protein: CASSGGDRDMREQYF
clone size: NA; V gene: TRBV7-2; J gene: TRBJ2-1; D gene: TRBD2; CDR3 DNA: TGTGCCAGCAGCCCTCTAACTAGCGGGGGGGCCTATGAGCAGTTCTTC; CDR3 protein: CASSPLTSGGAYEQFF
clone size: NA; V gene: TRBV7-9; J gene: TRBJ2-3; D gene: TRBD1; CDR3 DNA: TGTGCCAGCAGCACGCCTATTTCTGGACAGGGGTACACAGATACGCAGTATTTT; CDR3 protein: CASSTPISGQGYTDTQYF
clone size: NA; V gene: TRBV3-1/TRBV3-2; J gene: TRBJ2-7; D gene: NA; CDR3 DNA: TGTGCCAGCAGCCACGGCAGGGGCCCCTACGAGCAGTACTTC; CDR3 protein: CASSHGRGPYEQYF
clone size: NA; V gene: TRBV10-3; J gene: TRBJ2-3; D gene: TRBD2; CDR3 DNA: TGTGCCATCTCCGGCCTGACTAGCGGGAAAACAGATACGCAGTATTTT; CDR3 protein: CAISGLTSGKTDTQYF
clone size: NA; V gene: TRBV6-6; J gene: TRBJ1-2; D gene: TRBD1; CDR3 DNA: TGTGCCAGCAGCCAAGCCGGGACAGGCTATGGCTACACCTTC; CDR3 protein: CASSQAGTGYGYTF
clone size: NA; V gene: TRBV14; J gene: TRBJ2-7; D gene: TRBD2; CDR3 DNA: TGTGCCAGCAGCCTACAACCCGGGGGGGACGGGGAGCAGTACTTC; CDR3 protein: CASSLQPGGDGEQYF
clone size: NA; V gene: TRBV2; J gene: TRBJ1-2; D gene: NA; CDR3 DNA: TGTGCCAGCAGTGATCTGACATCCTATGGCTACACCTTC; CDR3 protein: CASSDLTSYGYTF
clone size: NA; V gene: TRBV5-5; J gene: TRBJ2-1; D gene: NA; CDR3 DNA: TGTGCCAGCAGCTTAGGAGGGGTGGTGTTCTTC; CDR3 protein: CASSLGGVVFF
clone size: NA; V gene: TRBV20-1; J gene: TRBJ2-7; D gene: NA; CDR3 DNA: TGCAGTGCTAGTACAGGGTGGATCGAGCAGTACTTC; CDR3 protein: CSASTGWIEQYF
clone size: NA; V gene: TRBV10-2; J gene: TRBJ2-5; D gene: NA; CDR3 DNA: TGCGCCAGCAAGTGGGGGGTAGGGGAGACCCAGTACTTC; CDR3 protein: CASKWGVGETQYF
clone size: NA; V gene: TRBV5-1; J gene: TRBJ2-5; D gene: NA; CDR3 DNA: TGCGCCAGCAGCTTGCTGGACACACAAGAGACCCAGTACTTC; CDR3 protein: CASSLLDTQETQYF
clone size: NA; V gene: TRBV5-1; J gene: TRBJ1-6; D gene: NA; CDR3 DNA: TGCGCCAGCAGCCCAGGTGGCTCCTATAATTCACCCCTCCACTTT; CDR3 protein: CASSPGGSYNSPLHF
clone size: NA; V gene: TRBV6-5; J gene: TRBJ1-6; D gene: TRBD1; CDR3 DNA: TGTGCCAGCAGCACCGGGACAGGGGGCTCACCCCTCCACTTT; CDR3 protein: CASSTGTGGSPLHF
clone size: NA; V gene: TRBV20-1; J gene: TRBJ1-1; D gene: NA; CDR3 DNA: TGCAGTGCTAGTATCAGGGTAATGAACACTGAAGCTTTCTTT; CDR3 protein: CSASIRVMNTEAFF
clone size: NA; V gene: TRBV6-5; J gene: TRBJ2-7; D gene: NA; CDR3 DNA: TGTGCCAGCAAATTCGGGGTGTCCTACGAGCAGTACTTC; CDR3 protein: CASKFGVSYEQYF
clone size: NA; V gene: TRBV5-5; J gene: TRBJ1-1; D gene: TRBD1; CDR3 DNA: TGTGCCAGCAGGCGGACAGGGGAGAACACTGAAGCTTTCTTT; CDR3 protein: CASRRTGENTEAFF
clone size: NA; V gene: TRBV30; J gene: TRBJ1-1; D gene: NA; CDR3 DNA: TGTGCCTGGACCCGCAACAGGGCCACTGAAGCTTTCTTT; CDR3 protein: CAWTRNRATEAFF
clone size: NA; V gene: TRBV25-1; J gene: TRBJ1-1; D gene: NA; CDR3 DNA: TGTGCCAGCAGGAACGAGGGCGCGACAGGAGCTTTCTTT; CDR3 protein: CASRNEGATGAFF
clone size: NA; V gene: TRBV30; J gene: TRBJ1-5; D gene: NA; CDR3 DNA: TGTGCCTGGAGTGAGGGGCCTCAGCCCCAGCATTTT; CDR3 protein: CAWSEGPQPQHF